This T cell receptor beta chain was recovered during a study of T cells after yellow fever vaccination. The CDR3 consists of 16 residues. V was clipped by 0 bases and J by 6 bases; unmatched bases: 8. The germline V gene has CDR1 LGHNA and CDR2 YNFKEQ. General study points: The appearance of a small share of clonotypes in both CD4 and CD8 compartments was observed.

On this clonotype itself: Its antigen is unknown.

TCRdb reprocessed the 5' RACE reads via MiXCR and lists one record per CDR3 protein. Of fewer than 400,000 distinct CDR3 sequences detected, around 10% appear once; the ten largest clones hold 2.5% to 4%. The clonotype was recovered from a young man who received the YFV17D yellow fever vaccine. The sequencing here drew on CD4+ T cells sorted from PBMCs, taken 45 days after the yellow fever booster vaccination. This sequence joins TRBV4-2 and TRBJ2-1, with 7 bases lining up with TRBD2. DNA of the CDR3: TGTGCCAGCAGCCAAGATTGGGCTAGCGGACTCAATGAGCAGTTCTTC. Translating it yields CASSQDWASGLNEQFF.